These T cell receptor beta chains were read from a single sample in a study of identical twins. MiXCR, run by TCRdb on the 5' RACE reads, gives a single entry per CDR3 protein. The table lists approximately 240,000 distinct CDR3 sequences, over 13% of them singletons. The sample comprised memory (CD45RO+) T cells sorted from blood. The source of these receptors is a woman aged 18-29 years in good health. Both conserved end residues are part of each CDR3. Each record gives: J gene, V gene, CDR3 length, D gene, clone size, CDR3 protein, CDR3 DNA. D genes are given only for firm matches. The listing skips clone size in some rows; elsewhere it reads once, few, many or a size class.

J: TRBJ2-1; V: TRBV20-1; length: 17; D: TRBD2; size: few; CDR3: CSARTSGRPQFYNEQFF; DNA: TGCAGTGCTCGGACTAGCGGGAGGCCTCAATTCTACAATGAGCAGTTCTTC
J: TRBJ2-7; V: TRBV18; length: 14; D: NA; size: few; CDR3: CASSPLGQFNEQYF; DNA: TGTGCCAGCTCACCACTGGGACAATTTAACGAGCAGTACTTC
J: TRBJ2-1; V: TRBV20-1; length: 16; D: TRBD2; size: few; CDR3: CSAAGLAGVVGNEQFF; DNA: TGCAGTGCCGCCGGTCTAGCGGGAGTCGTAGGGAATGAGCAGTTCTTC
J: TRBJ1-5; V: TRBV20-1; length: 12; D: NA; size: NA; CDR3: CSAWSSNLPQHF; DNA: TGCAGTGCTTGGAGCAGCAATCTGCCCCAGCATTTT
J: TRBJ1-2; V: TRBV6-1; length: 14; D: TRBD1; size: many; CDR3: CASGTGQGAGGYTF; DNA: TGTGCCAGCGGAACGGGACAGGGGGCGGGGGGCTACACCTTC
J: TRBJ1-1; V: TRBV10-3; length: 13; D: TRBD1; size: few; CDR3: CAIWDRGNTEAFF; DNA: TGTGCCATCTGGGACAGGGGCAACACTGAAGCTTTCTTT
J: TRBJ2-7; V: TRBV10-3; length: 13; D: TRBD2; size: NA; CDR3: CATQLAGGPGQYF; DNA: TGTGCCACCCAACTAGCGGGAGGGCCGGGGCAGTACTTC
J: TRBJ2-3; V: TRBV20-1; length: 11; D: NA; size: NA; CDR3: CSAWGADTQYF; DNA: TGCAGTGCTTGGGGGGCGGATACGCAGTATTTT
J: TRBJ2-7; V: TRBV6-2/TRBV6-3; length: 14; D: NA; size: NA; CDR3: CASSYSSSSYEQYF; DNA: TGTGCCAGCAGTTACTCGTCTAGCTCCTACGAGCAGTACTTC
J: TRBJ2-5; V: TRBV11-2; length: 15; D: NA; size: few; CDR3: CASSLRGRRLETQYF; DNA: TGTGCCAGCAGCTTGCGGGGGCGCAGATTGGAGACCCAGTACTTC
J: TRBJ1-4; V: TRBV6-5; length: 14; D: NA; size: many; CDR3: CASSYPDYNEKLFF; DNA: TGTGCCAGCAGTTACCCGGATTATAATGAAAAACTGTTTTTT
J: TRBJ2-5; V: TRBV29-1; length: 13; D: NA; size: many; CDR3: CSVEAGVRETQYF; DNA: TGCAGCGTTGAAGCGGGAGTGAGGGAGACCCAGTACTTC
J: TRBJ2-3; V: TRBV5-1; length: 14; D: NA; size: many; CDR3: CASSLAGSGDTQYF; DNA: TGCGCCAGCAGCTTGGCTGGTAGTGGGGATACGCAGTATTTT
J: TRBJ2-7; V: TRBV5-1; length: 13; D: NA; size: many; CDR3: CASSFREGYEQYF; DNA: TGCGCCAGCAGCTTCAGGGAAGGCTACGAGCAGTACTTC
J: TRBJ2-7; V: TRBV2; length: 12; D: TRBD2; size: few; CDR3: CASGGDVHEQYF; DNA: TGTGCCAGCGGGGGGGACGTCCACGAGCAGTACTTC
J: TRBJ2-1; V: TRBV7-2; length: 14; D: NA; size: few; CDR3: CASSPAATYNEQFF; DNA: TGTGCCAGCAGCCCAGCGGCCACCTACAATGAGCAGTTCTTC
J: TRBJ2-4; V: TRBV7-2; length: 16; D: TRBD2; size: few; CDR3: CASSLARLAGGDIQYF; DNA: TGTGCCAGCAGCTTAGCGAGACTAGCGGGAGGGGACATTCAGTACTTC
J: TRBJ2-1; V: TRBV30; length: 12; D: NA; size: NA; CDR3: CAWSPLYNEQFF; DNA: TGTGCCTGGAGCCCCCTCTACAATGAGCAGTTCTTC
J: TRBJ1-2; V: TRBV9; length: 14; D: NA; size: few; CDR3: CASSVGSGIDGYTF; DNA: TGTGCCAGCAGCGTAGGTTCGGGGATTGATGGCTACACCTTC
J: TRBJ2-1; V: TRBV11-3; length: 16; D: NA; size: many; CDR3: CASSLAGRSPYNEQFF; DNA: TGTGCCAGCAGCTTAGCGGGTAGGAGCCCCTACAATGAGCAGTTCTTC
J: TRBJ1-1; V: TRBV14; length: 16; D: TRBD1; size: NA; CDR3: CASSRPRTGQGNEAFF; DNA: TGTGCCAGCAGCCGACCGCGGACAGGGCAGGGGAATGAAGCTTTCTTT
J: TRBJ2-7; V: TRBV7-2; length: 14; D: TRBD2; size: NA; CDR3: CASSLARTSREQYF; DNA: TGTGCCAGCAGCTTAGCCCGGACTAGCAGGGAGCAGTACTTC
J: TRBJ2-7; V: TRBV20-1; length: 13; D: NA; size: NA; CDR3: CSARYGGKNEQYF; DNA: TGCAGTGCTAGATACGGGGGCAAGAACGAGCAGTACTTC
J: TRBJ2-1; V: TRBV4-1; length: 15; D: NA; size: many; CDR3: CASSQDSESYNEQFF; DNA: TGCGCCAGCAGCCAAGATAGCGAATCCTACAATGAGCAGTTCTTC
J: TRBJ2-7; V: TRBV5-1; length: 11; D: NA; size: few; CDR3: CASSLDSQQYF; DNA: TGCGCCAGCAGCTTGGATTCCCAGCAGTACTTC
J: TRBJ1-4; V: TRBV3-1; length: 13; D: NA; size: many; CDR3: CASSQDQNGKLFF; DNA: TGTGCCAGCAGCCAAGATCAAAATGGAAAACTGTTTTTT
J: TRBJ2-7; V: TRBV6-5; length: 17; D: TRBD2; size: NA; CDR3: CASSYMKTSGSPREQYF; DNA: TGTGCCAGCAGTTATATGAAGACTAGCGGGAGTCCGAGAGAGCAGTACTTC
J: TRBJ2-1; V: TRBV12-3/TRBV12-4; length: 10; D: NA; size: many; CDR3: CASSLVEQFF; DNA: TGTGCCAGCAGCCTAGTGGAGCAGTTCTTC
J: TRBJ1-2; V: TRBV6-2/TRBV6-3; length: 15; D: NA; size: few; CDR3: CASSPRDVLWIGYTF; DNA: TGTGCCAGCAGTCCACGGGACGTTTTGTGGATCGGCTACACCTTC
J: TRBJ2-7; V: TRBV6-2/TRBV6-3; length: 12; D: NA; size: once; CDR3: CASTTRGREQYF; DNA: TGTGCCAGCACCACGAGGGGAAGGGAGCAGTACTTC
J: TRBJ2-4; V: TRBV6-1; length: 15; D: TRBD2; size: NA; CDR3: CASTRLAGEKNIQYF; DNA: TGTGCCAGCACCCGACTAGCGGGAGAGAAAAACATTCAGTACTTC
J: TRBJ2-7; V: TRBV6-2/TRBV6-3; length: 17; D: NA; size: NA; CDR3: CASRDSIIRVPSYEQYF; DNA: TGTGCCAGCAGGGATTCGATTATCCGCGTTCCCTCCTACGAGCAGTACTTC
J: TRBJ1-4; V: TRBV20-1; length: 13; D: TRBD1; size: few; CDR3: CSARDRLNEKLFF; DNA: TGCAGTGCGAGGGACAGGCTTAATGAAAAACTGTTTTTT
J: TRBJ1-5; V: TRBV6-1; length: 12; D: NA; size: NA; CDR3: CASEPYNQPQHF; DNA: TGTGCCAGTGAACCGTACAATCAGCCCCAGCATTTT
J: TRBJ2-6; V: TRBV12-3/TRBV12-4; length: 16; D: NA; size: NA; CDR3: CASSPAGDTGANVLTF; DNA: TGTGCCAGCAGTCCCGCAGGAGACACTGGGGCCAACGTCCTGACTTTC
J: TRBJ2-1; V: TRBV12-3/TRBV12-4; length: 11; D: NA; size: many; CDR3: CASSLVAEQFF; DNA: TGTGCCAGCAGTTTAGTGGCCGAGCAGTTCTTC
J: TRBJ1-4; V: TRBV4-3; length: 15; D: NA; size: many; CDR3: CASSQDEAGHEKLFF; DNA: TGCGCCAGCAGCCAAGATGAAGCGGGCCACGAAAAACTGTTTTTT
J: TRBJ2-1; V: TRBV5-1; length: 17; D: TRBD2; size: few; CDR3: CASSPSPSSGRSGEQFF; DNA: TGCGCCAGCAGCCCCAGCCCCTCTAGCGGGAGGTCGGGTGAGCAGTTCTTC
J: TRBJ2-6; V: TRBV6-4; length: 15; D: TRBD1; size: NA; CDR3: CATSTGGAGANVLTF; DNA: TGTGCCACCTCGACAGGGGGCGCTGGGGCCAACGTCCTGACTTTC
J: TRBJ2-1; V: TRBV5-1; length: 14; D: NA; size: few; CDR3: CASSFSGTYNEQFF; DNA: TGCGCCAGCAGCTTCTCCGGGACGTACAATGAGCAGTTCTTC
J: TRBJ2-3; V: TRBV18; length: 14; D: NA; size: few; CDR3: CASSPEVASDTQYF; DNA: TGTGCCAGCTCACCCGAGGTGGCCTCAGATACGCAGTATTTT
J: TRBJ1-2; V: TRBV7-2; length: 13; D: NA; size: few; CDR3: CASRKQGRSGYTF; DNA: TGTGCCAGCAGGAAACAGGGAAGGAGTGGCTACACCTTC
J: TRBJ1-2; V: TRBV9; length: 13; D: NA; size: few; CDR3: CASSVGGYYGYTF; DNA: TGTGCCAGCAGCGTCGGAGGGTACTATGGCTACACCTTC
J: TRBJ2-5; V: TRBV7-9; length: 16; D: NA; size: NA; CDR3: CASSLAGLDSRETQYF; DNA: TGTGCCAGCAGCTTAGCGGGGTTGGACAGTCGAGAGACCCAGTACTTC
J: TRBJ2-1; V: TRBV5-1; length: 16; D: TRBD2; size: few; CDR3: CASSPMVSGSYNEQFF; DNA: TGCGCCAGCAGCCCCATGGTTAGCGGGTCCTACAATGAGCAGTTCTTC
J: TRBJ2-2; V: TRBV11-3; length: 17; D: NA; size: NA; CDR3: CASSLGEGRLNTGELFF; DNA: TGTGCCAGCAGCTTAGGCGAAGGGCGTTTGAACACCGGGGAGCTGTTTTTT